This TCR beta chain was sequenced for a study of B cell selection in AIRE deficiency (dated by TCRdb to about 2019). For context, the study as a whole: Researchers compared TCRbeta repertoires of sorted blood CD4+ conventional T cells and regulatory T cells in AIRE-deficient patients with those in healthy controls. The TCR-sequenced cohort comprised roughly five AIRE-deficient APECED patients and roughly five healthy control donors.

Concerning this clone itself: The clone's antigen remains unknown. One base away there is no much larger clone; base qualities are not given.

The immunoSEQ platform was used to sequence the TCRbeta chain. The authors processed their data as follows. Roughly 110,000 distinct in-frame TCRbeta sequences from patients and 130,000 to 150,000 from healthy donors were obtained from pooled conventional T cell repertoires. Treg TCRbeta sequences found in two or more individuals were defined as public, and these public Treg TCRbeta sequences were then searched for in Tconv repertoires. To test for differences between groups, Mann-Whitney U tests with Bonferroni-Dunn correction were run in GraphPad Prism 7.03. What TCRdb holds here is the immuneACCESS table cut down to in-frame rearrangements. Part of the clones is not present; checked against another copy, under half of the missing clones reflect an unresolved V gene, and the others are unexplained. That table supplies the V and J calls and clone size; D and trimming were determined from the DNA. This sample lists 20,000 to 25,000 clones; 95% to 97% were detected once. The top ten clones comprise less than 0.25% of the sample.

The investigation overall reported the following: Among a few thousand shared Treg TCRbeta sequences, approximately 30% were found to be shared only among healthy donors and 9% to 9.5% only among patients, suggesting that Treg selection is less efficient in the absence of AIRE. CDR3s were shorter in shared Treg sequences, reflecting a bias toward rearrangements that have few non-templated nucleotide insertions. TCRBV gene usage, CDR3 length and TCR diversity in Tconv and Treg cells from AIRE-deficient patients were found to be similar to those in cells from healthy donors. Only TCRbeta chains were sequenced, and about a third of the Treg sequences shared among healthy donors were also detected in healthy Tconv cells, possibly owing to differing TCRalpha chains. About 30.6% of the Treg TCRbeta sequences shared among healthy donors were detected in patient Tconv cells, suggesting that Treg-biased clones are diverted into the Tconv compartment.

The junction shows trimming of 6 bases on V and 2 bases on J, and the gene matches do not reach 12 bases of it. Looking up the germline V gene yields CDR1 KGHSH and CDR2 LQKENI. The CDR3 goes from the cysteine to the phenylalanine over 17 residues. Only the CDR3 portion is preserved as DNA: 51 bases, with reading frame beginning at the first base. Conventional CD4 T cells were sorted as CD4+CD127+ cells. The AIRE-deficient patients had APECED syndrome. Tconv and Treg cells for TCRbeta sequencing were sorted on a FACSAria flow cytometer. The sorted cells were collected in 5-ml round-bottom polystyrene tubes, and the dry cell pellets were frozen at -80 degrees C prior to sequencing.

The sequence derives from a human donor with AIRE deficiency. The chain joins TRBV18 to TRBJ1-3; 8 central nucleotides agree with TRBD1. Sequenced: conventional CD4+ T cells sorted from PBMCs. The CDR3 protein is CASSNLPDRAPGNTIYF. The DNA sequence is TGTGCCAGCTCGAACCTACCGGACAGGGCCCCTGGAAACACCATATATTTT.